These 22 T cell receptor beta chains share one sample of origin, sequenced in a study of T-cell reconstitution after alpha-beta-depleted transplantation in children. Unique molecular identifiers were used in preparing the TCRbeta library. TCRdb called the PCR reads again in MiXCR, with one record for every CDR3 protein. The sample contains some 43,000 distinct CDR3 sequences, about a tenth of which appear only once. The sample here was PBMCs, mostly from graft donor cells, taken 60 days after TCRalphabeta/CD19-depleted stem cell transplant. All receptors come from a male patient aged 2-15 years who had a stem cell transplant for chronic granulomatous disease, so the T cells may come from the graft donor.

The CDR3 nucleotides are TGTGCCAGCAGTGGGTCCAGGGCAATTGGGCCCCAGCATTTT. This translates into CASSGSRAIGPQHF. The genes are TRBV2 and TRBJ1-5; weak D call: TRBD1 (5 bases). CDR1 and CDR2 (germline): SNHLY, FYNNEI. V was pared by 4 bases and J by 9 bases, with 16 bases between. This CDR3 is built from 14 residues.

CDR3 in amino acids: CASSPPEDYEQYF. CDR3 nucleotides: TGTGCCAGCTCACCACCGGAGGATTACGAGCAGTACTTC. The chain recombines TRBV18 with TRBJ2-7, with a possible D match to TRBD2 (5 bases). In germline, CDR1 is KGHSH, CDR2 LQKENI. This CDR3 region has 13 residues. Trimming cost V 0 bases and J 4 bases, with 7 bases left between them.

This clonotype appeared a single time. A much more abundant neighbour one base away suggests this may be a read error. This chain uses TRBV3-1 with TRBJ2-3, with D uncertain. Deletions cut 3 bases from V and 4 bases from J, with 8 bases between. Germline-derived CDR1 and CDR2 are LGHDT and YNNKEL (reference sequence). The CDR3 sequence is 13 residues long. CDR3 coding DNA: TGTGCCAGCAGCCATTCGATCGCAGATACGCAGTATTTT. It codes for CASSHSIADTQYF.

This clonotype showed up many times. This rearrangement joins TRBV5-1 to TRBJ2-5, with 12 bases lining up with TRBD1. Looked up from germline, CDR1 is SGHRS and CDR2 is YFSETQ. The CDR3 totals 16 residues. The V and J ends lost 0 bases and 4 bases, in that order; junction bases with no gene match: 4. CDR3 DNA sequence: TGCGCCAGCAGCTTGGTGGGACAGGGGGCAGGAGAGACCCAGTACTTC. Its protein is CASSLVGQGAGETQYF.

This clonotype appeared many times. The chain uses TRBV20-1 and TRBJ2-7, with 7 bases fitting TRBD2. The CDR3 length is 15 residues. Per the germline V gene, CDR1 is DFQATT and CDR2 is SNEGSKA (reference sequence). Losses at the gene ends were 3 bases for V and 1 base for J; bases not matched to a gene: 9. The CDR3 DNA reads TGCAGTGCTAGCGGACTAGATTCGGGTTCCTACGAGCAGTACTTC. Its protein is CSASGLDSGSYEQYF.

This clonotype was seen many times. The V gene is TRBV4-2, the J gene TRBJ2-1, with TRBD2 matching over 11 bases. The V gene end was trimmed by 0 bases and the J gene end by 8 bases; junction bases not matched to a gene: 9. Per the germline V gene, CDR1 is LGHNA and CDR2 is YNFKEQ. CDR3 size: 17 residues. CDR3 bases: TGTGCCAGCAGCCAAGAGGGGATGACTAGCGGGAATCATGAGCAGTTCTTC. Encoded protein: CASSQEGMTSGNHEQFF.

The gene calls are TRBV2 and TRBJ1-5; D gene uncertain. Germline loops: CDR1 SNHLY, CDR2 FYNNEI. Trimming removed 5 bases from V and 4 bases from J, with 6 bases in between. The CDR3 totals 12 residues. The CDR3 DNA reads as TGTGCCAGCAGTAATGTGAATCAGCCCCAGCATTTT. Translated: CASSNVNQPQHF.

This clonotype was counted many times. It may be a read error: a sequence one base away is much more abundant. The gene calls are TRBV5-1 and TRBJ1-2, with D uncertain. Germline values: CDR1 SGHRS, CDR2 YFSETQ. The CDR3 has 12 amino acids. Between the trimmed V and J ends, which lost 4 bases and 7 bases, there was a span of 11 bases. CDR3 sequence (DNA): TGCGCCAGCAGCCCAGCCGCGGGTGGCTACACCTTC. Protein product: CASSPAAGGYTF. The complete variable domain, with remaining parts taken from reference TRBV5-1 and TRBJ1-2, reads KAGVTQTPRYLIKTRGQQVTLSCSPISGHRSVSWYQQTPGQGLQFLFEYFSETQRNKGNFPGRFSGRQFSNSRSEMNVSTLELGDSALYLCASSPAAGGYTFGSGTRLTVV.

This clonotype was seen a handful of times. The rearrangement joins TRBV6-1 to TRBJ2-4; possible D gene TRBD2, 6 bases. Germline V CDR1 and CDR2: MNHNS, SASEGT. Trimming took 5 bases from V and 16 from J, leaving 21 bases between them. The CDR3 runs 13 residues. CDR3: CASSPGVWAGLYF. CDR3 sequence (DNA): TGTGCCAGCAGTCCGGGGGTTTGGGCGGGACTTTACTTC.

The chain couples TRBV30 to TRBJ1-1, with unresolved D. CDR3 size: 12 residues. Per the germline V gene, CDR1 is GTSNPN and CDR2 is SVGIG (reference sequence). Deletions cut 5 bases from V and 3 bases from J, with 10 bases between. CDR3 amino acids: CAWVPFDTEAFF. The CDR3 DNA sequence: TGTGCCTGGGTCCCCTTTGACACTGAAGCTTTCTTT.

There are many counts of this clonotype. The chain links TRBV28 to TRBJ2-1, with unresolved D. CDR1 MDHEN and CDR2 SYDVKM come from the germline V gene. The CDR3 is made up of 16 amino acids. V was clipped by 5 bases and J by 0 bases, with 14 bases between them. The CDR3 spells CASSRPRRSSYNEQFF. The DNA for the CDR3 is TGTGCCAGCAGTCGTCCGCGTCGGAGCTCCTACAATGAGCAGTTCTTC.

This clonotype was recorded at least ten times. This chain connects TRBV29-1 to TRBJ2-7, with D tentatively TRBD1 (5 bases). Germline CDR1 is SQVTM and CDR2 is ANQGSEA. CDR3 length equals 12 residues. Between the trimmed V and J ends, which lost 4 bases and 3 bases, there was a span of 10 bases. The CDR3 here is CSVVKGIYEQYF. CDR3 DNA: TGCAGCGTTGTCAAGGGGATCTACGAGCAGTACTTC.

This clonotype was found many times. V gene TRBV7-9 combines with J gene TRBJ2-7; 8 nucleotides agree with TRBD1. The CDR3 is made up of 16 amino acids. CDR1 is SEHNR, CDR2 FQNEAQ, per germline (reference sequence). The V and J ends lost 0 bases and 3 bases, in that order; junction bases with no gene match: 7. The CDR3: CASSLAGTGVNYEQYF. CDR3 in DNA: TGTGCCAGCAGCTTAGCGGGGACAGGAGTCAACTACGAGCAGTACTTC.

This clonotype was seen ten or more times. CDR3 residues: CASSSAGTGDNEQFF. The CDR3 region has the DNA TGTGCCAGCAGCTCTGCCGGGACAGGTGACAATGAGCAGTTCTTC. The genes are TRBV6-2 or TRBV6-3 and TRBJ2-1, with 8 bases matching TRBD1. Unmatched junction bases numbered 9, after V lost 6 bases and J lost 5 bases. The CDR3 has 15 amino acids. The germline V gene encodes CDR1 MNHEY and CDR2 SVGEGT.

The chain uses TRBV20-1 and TRBJ2-7; the D gene is possibly TRBD2 (6 bases). The CDR3 spans 14 residues. Deletions cut 4 bases from V and 0 bases from J, with 13 bases between. Per the germline V gene, CDR1 is DFQATT and CDR2 is SNEGSKA (reference sequence). CDR3 in amino acids: CSATGGPGSYEQYF. The CDR3 coding sequence is TGCAGTGCTACTGGAGGGCCGGGCTCCTACGAGCAGTACTTC.

The chain links TRBV7-2 to TRBJ1-2, with a possible D match to TRBD1 (6 bases). CDR1 and CDR2 from the germline V gene are SGHTA and FQGNSA. The CDR3 has 14 residues. Trimming removed 1 base from V and 7 bases from J, with 13 bases in between. DNA of the CDR3: TGTGCCAGCAGCTTAGAAGGGGGGATGAGTGGCTACACCTTC. Translating it yields CASSLEGGMSGYTF.

This clonotype was detected many times. The chain links TRBV5-5 to TRBJ2-4, with 9 bases identical to TRBD1. Germline V gene data show CDR1 as SGHKS and CDR2 as YYEKEE (reference sequence). This CDR3 is built from 16 residues. Losses at the gene ends were 2 bases for V and 0 bases for J; bases not matched to a gene: 3. CDR3 DNA: TGTGCCAGCAGCTTCACAGGGGGCTTAGCCAAAAACATTCAGTACTTC. It yields the protein CASSFTGGLAKNIQYF.

This clonotype was seen ten or more times. The gene calls are TRBV12-3 or TRBV12-4 and TRBJ2-7; TRBD1 matches at 7 bases. V was clipped by 3 bases and J by 3 bases; unmatched bases: 5. The CDR3 contains 14 residues. CDR3 amino acids: CASSFLDRDYEQYF. For the CDR3, the DNA is TGTGCCAGCAGTTTTCTTGACAGGGACTACGAGCAGTACTTC.

This clonotype was counted ten times or more. This rearrangement joins TRBV7-2 to TRBJ2-7; possibly TRBD1 for D (7 bases). Germline CDR1 is SGHTA and CDR2 is FQGNSA. This CDR3 has 14 residues. The ends were cut back, 3 bases at V and 7 bases at J, with 16 bases in the middle. The chain's CDR3 is CASSFHTGAGEQYF. The CDR3 DNA follows: TGTGCCAGCAGCTTTCACACAGGGGCGGGGGAGCAGTACTTC.

Worth noting for this clonotype: At one end, the junction sequence differs from germline, possibly due to a read error. The rearrangement uses TRBV27 and TRBJ1-1; no clear D. Germline V gene data show CDR1 as MNHEY and CDR2 as SMNVEV (reference sequence). The CDR3 is 14 residues long. CDR3: CANSSWQMITEAFF. The CDR3 DNA reads TGTGCCAACAGTTCGTGGCAGATGATCACTGAAGCTTTCTTT.

The rearrangement links TRBV7-3 to TRBJ2-1; tentative D call: TRBD2 (7 bases). Germline CDR1 and CDR2: SGHTA and FQGTGA. CDR3 length: 17 amino acids. With 5 bases removed from V and 0 bases from J, the gap between germline ends came to 17 bases. The CDR3 DNA reads TGTGCCAGCAGCCTAGGGGGGGCAGGCTTCTCCTACAATGAGCAGTTCTTC. Its translation is CASSLGGAGFSYNEQFF. Using reference TRBV7-3 and TRBJ2-1 for the parts outside the CDR3, the full variable domain is GAGVSQTPSNKVTEKGKYVELRCDPISGHTALYWYRQSLGQGPEFLIYFQGTGAADDSGLPNDRFFAVRPEGSVSTLKIQRTERGDSAVYLCASSLGGAGFSYNEQFFGPGTRLTVL.

This clonotype was seen at least ten times. The genes are TRBV5-1 and TRBJ1-3; the D is unclear. Germline CDR1 reads SGHRS; CDR2 reads YFSETQ. The CDR3 extends over 15 amino acids. V lost 5 bases and J 0 bases, leaving 12 bases between the germline ends. This CDR3 is CASSISGFSGNTIYF. In DNA form, the CDR3 reads TGCGCCAGCAGTATCAGTGGCTTCTCTGGAAACACCATATATTTT.